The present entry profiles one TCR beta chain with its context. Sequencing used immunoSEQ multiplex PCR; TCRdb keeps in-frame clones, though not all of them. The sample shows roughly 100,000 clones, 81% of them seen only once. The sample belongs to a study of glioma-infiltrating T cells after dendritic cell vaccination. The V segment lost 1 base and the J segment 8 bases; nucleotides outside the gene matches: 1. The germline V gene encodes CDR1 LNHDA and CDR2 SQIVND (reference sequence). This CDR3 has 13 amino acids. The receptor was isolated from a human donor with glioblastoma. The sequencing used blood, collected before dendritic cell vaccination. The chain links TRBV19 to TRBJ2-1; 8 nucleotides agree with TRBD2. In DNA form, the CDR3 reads TGTGCCAGTAGTATAGTAGCGGGGCATGAGCAGTTCTTC. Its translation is CASSIVAGHEQFF.